This T cell receptor (beta chain) was recorded in a study of monozygotic twins with inflammatory bowel disease. Regarding the study as a whole: IBD patients carried less diverse TCRbeta repertoires (inverse Simpson) than healthy co-twins. The sharing of clonotypes with others was lower in IBD patients than in healthy twins, especially with disease activity.

CDR1 is GTSNPN and CDR2 is SVGIG in the germline V gene (reference sequence). CDR3 length equals 14 residues. TCRdb re-called the 5' RACE reads and shows each CDR3 protein once, DNA omitted. With nearly 450,000 distinct CDR3 sequences in the sample, the ten largest clones hold roughly 2.2%. Regarding this clonotype: Antigen unknown.

The rearrangement uses TRBV30 and TRBJ1-1. The specimen was blood. The receptor was isolated from a human donor with ulcerative colitis or Crohn's disease, or a healthy co-twin of an affected twin (not recorded which). The CDR3 reads CAWSRTSMNTEAFF. Combining the CDR3 with reference TRBV30 and TRBJ1-1 gives the whole variable domain SQTIHQWPATLVQPVGSPLSLECTVEGTSNPNLYWYRQAAGRGLQLLFYSVGIGQISSEVPQNLSASRPQDRQFILSSKKLLLSDSGFYLCAWSRTSMNTEAFFGQGTRLTVV.